This T cell receptor beta chain was identified in a study of vaccination effects on CD4 cells after COVID-19. In the study overall: Post-vaccine specimens arrived a median 72 days past the second dose.

About this clone: Antigen: not known.

The data were produced by immunoSEQ multiplex PCR, yet TCRdb's version contains in-frame clones alone and is incomplete. The table records approximately 31,000 clones, 74% of them present only once. Isolating CD4+ T cells followed approximately 11 days of culture. The participants, recipients of two vaccine doses, got either BNT162b2 or mRNA-1273. This CDR3 contains 12 residues. CDR1 SGHNT and CDR2 YYREEE come from the germline V gene (reference sequence). With 2 bases removed from V and 10 bases from J, the gap between germline ends came to 10 bases. This sequence originates from a human donor who received a COVID-19 vaccine. The source material was CD4+ T cells from PBMCs cultured without peptide, sampled after COVID-19 vaccination. The chain has TRBV5-4 and TRBJ2-1; a possible D gene is TRBD2 (5 bases). In DNA form, the CDR3 reads TGTGCCAGCAGCTTCCTCCGGGAAGAGCAGTTCTTC. As protein: CASSFLREEQFF.